This T cell receptor (beta chain) was recovered during a study of identical twins' blood T cells. There are 13 residues in the CDR3. Unmatched junction bases numbered 5, after V lost 2 bases and J lost 10 bases. Per germline, CDR1 MNHEY and CDR2 SVGEGT. TCRdb redid the calling of the 5' RACE reads with MiXCR, one entry per CDR3 protein. Counted here are hundreds of thousands of distinct CDR3 sequences, 25% to 35% occurring once; the ten biggest clones make up 5.5% to 6.5%. This clonotype was detected a few times. Material for sequencing was PBMCs. V usage is TRBV6-2 or TRBV6-3 and J usage is TRBJ2-1, with 7 bases that match TRBD2. This sequence was found in a woman aged 18-55 years in good health. The CDR3: CASSYLVSGEQFF. The CDR3 DNA follows: TGTGCCAGCAGTTACCTTGTTAGCGGGGAGCAGTTCTTC.